The text below deals with one TCR beta chain. J lost 0 bases, V lost 4 bases, and 13 bases had no gene match. CDR1 is SGHRS, CDR2 YFSETQ, per germline. The CDR3 extends over 19 amino acids. The data belong to a study of blood T cell repertoires in COVID-19. The protocol was immunoSEQ multiplex PCR, while the TCRdb copy is restricted to in-frame clones and leaves out a portion. The profile shows 150,000 to 200,000 clones, about 82% of them singletons. This chain uses TRBV5-1 with TRBJ2-1, with 10 bases lining up with TRBD1. Sequencing input: peripheral blood. The source of this sequence is a woman aged 25 to 45 with acute or convalescent COVID-19. The CDR3 loop is CASSPMGQGPWSSYNEQFF. Here the CDR3 DNA reads TGCGCCAGCAGCCCGATGGGACAGGGGCCCTGGAGCTCCTACAATGAGCAGTTCTTC. Supplemented by reference TRBV5-1 and TRBJ2-1, the full variable domain reads KAGVTQTPRYLIKTRGQQVTLSCSPISGHRSVSWYQQTPGQGLQFLFEYFSETQRNKGNFPGRFSGRQFSNSRSEMNVSTLELGDSALYLCASSPMGQGPWSSYNEQFFGPGTRLTVL.